These T cell receptor beta chains were read from a single sample in a study of T cells in tuberculosis. Assay: immunoSEQ multiplex PCR; the TCRdb copy retains only in-frame clones and omits some. The sample consists of more than 40,000 clones, roughly 94% of them appearing once. Sequencing was done on a sample of PBMCs. The receptors here all came from a donor between 10 and 35 years old with latent tuberculosis or without tuberculosis infection. Some clones in this sample may be carry-over from other donors' samples. Both conserved end residues are part of each CDR3. Fields, in order: CDR3 protein, CDR3 DNA, V gene, CDR3 length, J gene, clone size, D gene. A D gene is named only where the DNA matches it firmly. A row's size may be missing; if present it is once, few, many or a size class.

CDR3aa: CASSLPPGQGVYEQYF
CDR3nt: TGTGCCAGCAGCTTACCCCCCGGACAGGGTGTTTACGAGCAGTACTTC
v_gene: TRBV7-9
len: 16
j_gene: TRBJ2-7
abundance: NA
d_gene: TRBD1

CDR3aa: CASSFQGLFGFLGTDTQYF
CDR3nt: TGTGCCAGCAGCTTCCAGGGTTTATTTGGATTTTTAGGCACAGATACGCAGTATTTT
v_gene: TRBV5-6
len: 19
j_gene: TRBJ2-3
abundance: NA
d_gene: NA

CDR3aa: CASSPLEIGGAFGNTIYF
CDR3nt: TGTGCCAGCTCACCCCTGGAGATAGGGGGCGCTTTTGGAAACACCATATATTTT
v_gene: TRBV18
len: 18
j_gene: TRBJ1-3
abundance: NA
d_gene: TRBD1

CDR3aa: CASSPGTGDANTGELFF
CDR3nt: TGTGCCAGCAGTCCCGGGACAGGGGACGCGAACACCGGGGAGCTGTTTTTT
v_gene: TRBV6-4
len: 17
j_gene: TRBJ2-2
abundance: NA
d_gene: TRBD1

CDR3aa: CASIPSGGEEQYF
CDR3nt: TGTGCCAGCATCCCCTCCGGGGGTGAGGAGCAGTACTTC
v_gene: TRBV7-9
len: 13
j_gene: TRBJ2-7
abundance: NA
d_gene: NA

CDR3aa: CASSVSTGPYTDTQYF
CDR3nt: TGTGCCAGCAGTGTGTCTACAGGGCCGTACACAGATACGCAGTATTTT
v_gene: TRBV6-1
len: 16
j_gene: TRBJ2-3
abundance: NA
d_gene: NA

CDR3aa: CASSLGHGRFF
CDR3nt: TGTGCCAGCAGCTTAGGACACGGTCGGTTCTTC
v_gene: TRBV7-2
len: 11
j_gene: TRBJ2-1
abundance: few
d_gene: NA

CDR3aa: CASSPTGTPPDTQYF
CDR3nt: TGTGCCAGCAGTCCGACCGGGACTCCCCCAGATACGCAGTATTTT
v_gene: TRBV7-9
len: 15
j_gene: TRBJ2-3
abundance: once
d_gene: NA

CDR3aa: CASSQGVRVTEGYTF
CDR3nt: TGCGCCAGCAGCCAAGGTGTTCGGGTAACGGAAGGCTACACCTTC
v_gene: TRBV4-3
len: 15
j_gene: TRBJ1-2
abundance: once
d_gene: NA

CDR3aa: CASSAWTSGTEQFF
CDR3nt: TGTGCCAGCAGCGCCTGGACTAGCGGGACTGAGCAGTTCTTC
v_gene: TRBV9
len: 14
j_gene: TRBJ2-1
abundance: NA
d_gene: TRBD2

CDR3aa: CASSRTGPGYTF
CDR3nt: TGTGCCAGCAGCCGGACAGGGCCTGGCTACACCTTC
v_gene: TRBV2
len: 12
j_gene: TRBJ1-2
abundance: NA
d_gene: TRBD1

CDR3aa: CASSPGQGNTGELFF
CDR3nt: TGTGCCAGCAGCCCCGGACAGGGAAACACCGGGGAGCTGTTTTTT
v_gene: TRBV7-3
len: 15
j_gene: TRBJ2-2
abundance: NA
d_gene: TRBD1

CDR3aa: CASSLAGGQETQYF
CDR3nt: TGTGCCAGCAGCTTAGCGGGAGGGCAAGAGACCCAGTACTTC
v_gene: TRBV7-9
len: 14
j_gene: TRBJ2-5
abundance: NA
d_gene: TRBD2

CDR3aa: CASSSPYSGTYEQYF
CDR3nt: TGTGCCAGCAGTTCTCCGTACTCGGGGACCTACGAGCAGTACTTC
v_gene: TRBV28
len: 15
j_gene: TRBJ2-7
abundance: NA
d_gene: NA

CDR3aa: CASSDSGGTYEQYF
CDR3nt: TGTGCCAGCAGTGATAGCGGGGGAACCTACGAGCAGTACTTC
v_gene: TRBV25-1
len: 14
j_gene: TRBJ2-7
abundance: NA
d_gene: TRBD2

CDR3aa: CASSSRTSGSQGPVQFF
CDR3nt: TGTGCCAGCAGCTCGAGGACTAGCGGGAGCCAGGGCCCGGTGCAGTTCTTC
v_gene: TRBV7-6
len: 17
j_gene: TRBJ2-1
abundance: once
d_gene: TRBD2

CDR3aa: CASSLYGREDTQYF
CDR3nt: TGTGCCAGCAGCTTATATGGGAGGGAAGATACGCAGTATTTT
v_gene: TRBV5-6
len: 14
j_gene: TRBJ2-3
abundance: NA
d_gene: TRBD2

CDR3aa: CASTDLSGGPYEQYF
CDR3nt: TGTGCCAGCACCGATCTTAGCGGGGGGCCCTACGAGCAGTACTTC
v_gene: TRBV6-1
len: 15
j_gene: TRBJ2-7
abundance: NA
d_gene: TRBD2

CDR3aa: CASSYFENGEAFF
CDR3nt: TGTGCCAGCAGTTACTTCGAGAACGGGGAAGCTTTCTTT
v_gene: TRBV6-5
len: 13
j_gene: TRBJ1-1
abundance: NA
d_gene: NA

CDR3aa: CASSSPAGWHEQYF
CDR3nt: TGTGCCAGCAGCTCCCCGGCCGGGTGGCACGAGCAGTACTTC
v_gene: TRBV11-2
len: 14
j_gene: TRBJ2-7
abundance: NA
d_gene: NA

CDR3aa: CASSVGAGLYEQYF
CDR3nt: TGTGCCAGCAGCGTAGGTGCGGGACTGTACGAGCAGTACTTC
v_gene: TRBV9
len: 14
j_gene: TRBJ2-7
abundance: NA
d_gene: NA

CDR3aa: CASSIRIREYGYTF
CDR3nt: TGTGCCAGTAGTATCAGGATACGGGAGTATGGCTACACCTTC
v_gene: TRBV19
len: 14
j_gene: TRBJ1-2
abundance: NA
d_gene: NA

CDR3aa: CASSPAGGYRTDTQYF
CDR3nt: TGTGCCAGCAGCCCAGCGGGAGGGTACCGCACAGATACGCAGTATTTT
v_gene: TRBV11-3
len: 16
j_gene: TRBJ2-3
abundance: NA
d_gene: TRBD2

CDR3aa: CASSRGAGGGDTQYF
CDR3nt: TGTGCCAGCAGCAGAGGAGCGGGAGGAGGGGATACGCAGTATTTT
v_gene: TRBV6-5
len: 15
j_gene: TRBJ2-3
abundance: NA
d_gene: TRBD2

CDR3aa: CASSYSEGVNTQYF
CDR3nt: TGTGCCAGCAGTTACTCGGAAGGAGTTAATACGCAGTATTTT
v_gene: TRBV6-5
len: 14
j_gene: TRBJ2-3
abundance: NA
d_gene: NA

CDR3aa: CASGTGPYEQYF
CDR3nt: TGTGCCAGCGGGACAGGTCCCTACGAGCAGTACTTC
v_gene: TRBV25-1
len: 12
j_gene: TRBJ2-7
abundance: NA
d_gene: TRBD1

CDR3aa: CASSLHPGTGVFSGNTIYF
CDR3nt: TGTGCCAGCAGCTTGCATCCCGGGACAGGCGTGTTCTCTGGAAACACCATATATTTT
v_gene: TRBV5-8
len: 19
j_gene: TRBJ1-3
abundance: NA
d_gene: TRBD1

CDR3aa: CASSRDRNTDTQYF
CDR3nt: TGCGCCAGCAGCCGGGACAGAAACACAGATACGCAGTATTTT
v_gene: TRBV5-1
len: 14
j_gene: TRBJ2-3
abundance: once
d_gene: TRBD1

CDR3aa: CAWSGQSYEQYF
CDR3nt: TGTGCCTGGAGTGGACAGTCCTACGAGCAGTACTTC
v_gene: TRBV30
len: 12
j_gene: TRBJ2-7
abundance: NA
d_gene: NA

CDR3aa: CASSSTVSSGNTIYF
CDR3nt: TGTGCCAGCAGTAGCACAGTTTCTTCTGGAAACACCATATATTTT
v_gene: TRBV6-1
len: 15
j_gene: TRBJ1-3
abundance: NA
d_gene: NA

CDR3aa: CASSLYGLGGNRADTQYF
CDR3nt: TGTGCCAGCAGCTTATACGGGTTGGGGGGAAACCGCGCAGATACGCAGTATTTT
v_gene: TRBV7-2
len: 18
j_gene: TRBJ2-3
abundance: NA
d_gene: NA

CDR3aa: CASSIRQGGSYNEQFF
CDR3nt: TGTGCCAGTAGTATACGGCAGGGAGGGTCCTACAATGAGCAGTTCTTC
v_gene: TRBV19
len: 16
j_gene: TRBJ2-1
abundance: NA
d_gene: TRBD2

CDR3aa: CASSIGDSSYNEQFF
CDR3nt: TGTGCCAGTAGTATAGGAGATAGCTCCTACAATGAGCAGTTCTTC
v_gene: TRBV19
len: 15
j_gene: TRBJ2-1
abundance: NA
d_gene: NA

CDR3aa: CASSVSSGSEVDTQYF
CDR3nt: TGTGCCAGCAGCGTATCAAGCGGGAGTGAGGTAGATACGCAGTATTTT
v_gene: TRBV9
len: 16
j_gene: TRBJ2-3
abundance: NA
d_gene: TRBD2

CDR3aa: CASSYSGTGDQPQHF
CDR3nt: TGTGCCAGCAGTTACTCGGGGACAGGAGATCAGCCCCAGCATTTT
v_gene: TRBV6-5
len: 15
j_gene: TRBJ1-5
abundance: NA
d_gene: TRBD1

CDR3aa: CAFNRGRQYEQYF
CDR3nt: TGTGCCTTTAACAGGGGGCGCCAGTACGAGCAGTACTTC
v_gene: TRBV30
len: 13
j_gene: TRBJ2-7
abundance: NA
d_gene: TRBD1

CDR3aa: CASSPEGVETQYF
CDR3nt: TGTGCCAGCAGCCCCGAGGGGGTAGAGACCCAGTACTTC
v_gene: TRBV6-1
len: 13
j_gene: TRBJ2-5
abundance: NA
d_gene: NA

CDR3aa: CASSLETPGDEQYF
CDR3nt: TGTGCCAGCAGCCTGGAGACTCCGGGGGACGAGCAGTACTTC
v_gene: TRBV4-2
len: 14
j_gene: TRBJ2-7
abundance: NA
d_gene: NA

CDR3aa: CASSLGGSGRGEQFF
CDR3nt: TGCGCCAGCAGCTTGGGGGGCAGCGGGAGGGGAGAGCAGTTCTTC
v_gene: TRBV5-1
len: 15
j_gene: TRBJ2-1
abundance: NA
d_gene: TRBD2

CDR3aa: CASSLEQGADGYTF
CDR3nt: TGTGCCAGCAGTCTTGAACAGGGGGCGGATGGCTACACCTTC
v_gene: TRBV6-1
len: 14
j_gene: TRBJ1-2
abundance: NA
d_gene: TRBD1

CDR3aa: CASSFAGLTDTQYF
CDR3nt: TGTGCCAGCAGCTTCGCAGGACTCACAGATACGCAGTATTTT
v_gene: TRBV5-4
len: 14
j_gene: TRBJ2-3
abundance: NA
d_gene: NA

CDR3aa: CASSEFGGIEAFF
CDR3nt: TGTGCCAGCAGTGAATTCGGGGGGATTGAAGCTTTCTTT
v_gene: TRBV25-1
len: 13
j_gene: TRBJ1-1
abundance: NA
d_gene: NA

CDR3aa: CASSLDGPGWEQYF
CDR3nt: TGTGCCAGCAGCTTGGACGGGCCAGGGTGGGAGCAGTACTTC
v_gene: TRBV5-4
len: 14
j_gene: TRBJ2-7
abundance: NA
d_gene: NA

CDR3aa: CASSLDRAHGYTF
CDR3nt: TGTGCCAGCAGCTTGGACAGGGCCCATGGCTACACCTTC
v_gene: TRBV7-9
len: 13
j_gene: TRBJ1-2
abundance: NA
d_gene: TRBD1

CDR3aa: CASSSTGEGYNEQFF
CDR3nt: TGTGCCAGCAGCAGCACCGGGGAGGGATACAATGAGCAGTTCTTC
v_gene: TRBV4-2
len: 15
j_gene: TRBJ2-1
abundance: NA
d_gene: TRBD2

CDR3aa: CASSLGTGTPSYEQYF
CDR3nt: TGCGCCAGCAGCTTGGGGACCGGGACACCCTCCTACGAGCAGTACTTC
v_gene: TRBV5-1
len: 16
j_gene: TRBJ2-7
abundance: NA
d_gene: NA

CDR3aa: CASGTSGTGDTQYF
CDR3nt: TGCGCCAGCGGGACTAGCGGGACTGGAGATACGCAGTATTTT
v_gene: TRBV4-1
len: 14
j_gene: TRBJ2-3
abundance: NA
d_gene: TRBD2

CDR3aa: CATSRDPGGGTEAFF
CDR3nt: TGTGCCACCAGCAGAGATCCGGGGGGAGGCACTGAAGCTTTCTTT
v_gene: TRBV15
len: 15
j_gene: TRBJ1-1
abundance: NA
d_gene: NA

CDR3aa: CASSVASIGGSQETQYF
CDR3nt: TGTGCCAGCAGCGTAGCTTCGATTGGGGGGAGCCAAGAGACCCAGTACTTC
v_gene: TRBV9
len: 17
j_gene: TRBJ2-5
abundance: NA
d_gene: NA

CDR3aa: CASSLNYHDGELFF
CDR3nt: TGTGCCAGCAGCTTAAACTACCACGACGGGGAGCTGTTTTTT
v_gene: TRBV7-3
len: 14
j_gene: TRBJ2-2
abundance: NA
d_gene: NA

CDR3aa: CASRRPGGGGDGYTF
CDR3nt: TGTGCCAGTAGACGACCCGGCGGGGGAGGAGATGGCTACACCTTC
v_gene: TRBV19
len: 15
j_gene: TRBJ1-2
abundance: NA
d_gene: NA

CDR3aa: CASGSGHLSNQPQHF
CDR3nt: TGTGCTAGTGGTTCGGGACACCTTAGCAATCAGCCCCAGCATTTT
v_gene: TRBV12-5
len: 15
j_gene: TRBJ1-5
abundance: NA
d_gene: NA

CDR3aa: CASSLARGEQFF
CDR3nt: TGTGCCAGCAGCTTGGCAAGGGGTGAGCAGTTCTTC
v_gene: TRBV5-4
len: 12
j_gene: TRBJ2-1
abundance: medium-sized
d_gene: NA

CDR3aa: CASSFKGGQTDTQYF
CDR3nt: TGTGCCAGCAGCTTTAAGGGGGGGCAAACAGATACGCAGTATTTT
v_gene: TRBV5-4
len: 15
j_gene: TRBJ2-3
abundance: NA
d_gene: NA

CDR3aa: CASSVEGKTYEQYF
CDR3nt: TGTGCCAGCAGCGTAGAGGGGAAGACCTACGAGCAGTACTTC
v_gene: TRBV9
len: 14
j_gene: TRBJ2-7
abundance: NA
d_gene: NA

CDR3aa: CSGGLNEETQYF
CDR3nt: TGTTCCGGCGGACTAAATGAAGAGACCCAGTACTTC
v_gene: TRBV2
len: 12
j_gene: TRBJ2-5
abundance: NA
d_gene: NA

CDR3aa: CASSLFPRGEQYF
CDR3nt: TGTGCCAGCAGCTTGTTTCCCCGGGGGGAGCAGTACTTC
v_gene: TRBV7-2
len: 13
j_gene: TRBJ2-7
abundance: NA
d_gene: NA